This T cell receptor beta chain was observed in a study of blood T cells in healthy people across ages (dated by TCRdb to between 2014 and 2017). For the study in its entirety: Template switching captured roughly one uniquely barcoded TCR beta cDNA molecule per two T cells in model experiments. To track age-related changes in TCR beta repertoire diversity, the study relied on deep sequencing normalized with unique cDNA molecular identifiers. The donors were divided into four age groups: young (average around 16 years), middle-aged (under 40), aged (about 60) and long-lived (roughly 82). Donors of different ages were randomly distributed across sequencing lanes to avoid experimental bias. The study analyzed two additional independent replicas of 1 million unique cDNA reads from the same blood draw for two donors, one aged 18 to 30 and one aged 80 or older.

Systemically healthy Caucasian individuals from Russia, 39 in total and aged about 6 to 100 years, were included as donors. Each donor gave about 9.7 milliliters of peripheral blood, drawn into EDTA-treated Vacutainer tubes. Ficoll-Paque density-gradient centrifugation was used to isolate PBMCs, with at least 7 million per sample. Total RNA was extracted from PBMCs with Trizol reagent, with at least 6 micrograms obtained per sample. For every donor, an aliquot of PBMCs went through flow cytometry to measure the percentages of naive CD45RAhigh/CD27high T cells. The CDR1 and CDR2 encoded by the germline V gene are ENHRY and SYGVKD. CDR3 length: 17 amino acids, cysteine to phenylalanine. Left in the record is the CDR3 DNA by itself, 51 bases read in frame from the first base. V lost 10 bases and J lost 1 base, and the count of bases not matched to a germline gene is 11. Comment on this clonotype: Its antigen remains undetermined. No base qualities exist here, and no much larger clone lies one base off it.

Receptors were amplified or captured by 5' RACE. A second PCR of roughly 6 to 11 cycles was run with a J-beta primer mix and a sample-barcoded 5' primer. A template-switch 5' adaptor carrying 12 random nucleotides introduced a unique molecular identifier onto each TCR beta cDNA molecule. Each sample yielded at least 2.5 million CDR3-containing paired-end reads. First-strand cDNA synthesis was performed from all RNA using the Mint cDNA synthesis kit, with priming by a TRBC-specific oligonucleotide. Following uracil-DNA glycosylase treatment, all cDNA underwent a first 18-cycle PCR with the universal primers M1SS and BC2_uni_R. On the authors' methods: Each sample was normalized by randomly selecting 1 million high-quality reads, each carrying a distinct molecular identifier. Instead of being binned into consensus sequences, reads that shared molecular identifiers were thrown out. MiTCR, run with a Q25 quality threshold and the strictest error-elimination algorithm, handled CDR3 identification, clonotype clustering and error correction. A nonparametric unseen species model with Euler transformation was used to estimate a lower bound on total TCR beta diversity. TCRdb passed the public sequencing reads through fastp at Q25 and MiXCR, retaining productive beta sequences. Rows are combined by CDR3 protein, so each entry shows the most common genes and DNA. TCRdb's processing, not the study's, gives the V and J calls here. For this sample the table gives around 1,800,000 distinct CDR3 sequences, of which around 40% were detected only once. The biggest ten clones account for roughly 24% of the sample.

What the work shows at the level of the full study, not this receptor alone: Observed TCR beta diversity per million T cells fell roughly linearly with age, and a significant reduction was already apparent by age roughly 40. Total diversity estimates from one million sequenced T cells were considered lower bounds and underestimates. Because the CMV infection status of the donors was unknown, age-related changes in expanded clonotypes may potentially have been confounded. A strong correlation was found between observed TCR beta diversity and the percentage of naive T cells measured by flow cytometry. Conclusive comparison of naive and antigen-experienced compartments was prevented by the profiling of bulk unsorted PBMCs. Compared with the aged group, more naive CD4+ T cells, fewer expanded clones and increased TCR diversity were shown by the long-lived group, suggesting age selection.

This TCR derives from a human donor in good health. The rearranged segments are TRBV10-3 and TRBJ2-1, with TRBD1 identical over 12 junction bases. The sequencing sample was made of blood. This receptor carries the CDR3 CASRDRGPQPSYNEQFF. The bases are TGTGCCAGTCGGGACAGGGGGCCCCAGCCTTCCTACAATGAGCAGTTCTTC.